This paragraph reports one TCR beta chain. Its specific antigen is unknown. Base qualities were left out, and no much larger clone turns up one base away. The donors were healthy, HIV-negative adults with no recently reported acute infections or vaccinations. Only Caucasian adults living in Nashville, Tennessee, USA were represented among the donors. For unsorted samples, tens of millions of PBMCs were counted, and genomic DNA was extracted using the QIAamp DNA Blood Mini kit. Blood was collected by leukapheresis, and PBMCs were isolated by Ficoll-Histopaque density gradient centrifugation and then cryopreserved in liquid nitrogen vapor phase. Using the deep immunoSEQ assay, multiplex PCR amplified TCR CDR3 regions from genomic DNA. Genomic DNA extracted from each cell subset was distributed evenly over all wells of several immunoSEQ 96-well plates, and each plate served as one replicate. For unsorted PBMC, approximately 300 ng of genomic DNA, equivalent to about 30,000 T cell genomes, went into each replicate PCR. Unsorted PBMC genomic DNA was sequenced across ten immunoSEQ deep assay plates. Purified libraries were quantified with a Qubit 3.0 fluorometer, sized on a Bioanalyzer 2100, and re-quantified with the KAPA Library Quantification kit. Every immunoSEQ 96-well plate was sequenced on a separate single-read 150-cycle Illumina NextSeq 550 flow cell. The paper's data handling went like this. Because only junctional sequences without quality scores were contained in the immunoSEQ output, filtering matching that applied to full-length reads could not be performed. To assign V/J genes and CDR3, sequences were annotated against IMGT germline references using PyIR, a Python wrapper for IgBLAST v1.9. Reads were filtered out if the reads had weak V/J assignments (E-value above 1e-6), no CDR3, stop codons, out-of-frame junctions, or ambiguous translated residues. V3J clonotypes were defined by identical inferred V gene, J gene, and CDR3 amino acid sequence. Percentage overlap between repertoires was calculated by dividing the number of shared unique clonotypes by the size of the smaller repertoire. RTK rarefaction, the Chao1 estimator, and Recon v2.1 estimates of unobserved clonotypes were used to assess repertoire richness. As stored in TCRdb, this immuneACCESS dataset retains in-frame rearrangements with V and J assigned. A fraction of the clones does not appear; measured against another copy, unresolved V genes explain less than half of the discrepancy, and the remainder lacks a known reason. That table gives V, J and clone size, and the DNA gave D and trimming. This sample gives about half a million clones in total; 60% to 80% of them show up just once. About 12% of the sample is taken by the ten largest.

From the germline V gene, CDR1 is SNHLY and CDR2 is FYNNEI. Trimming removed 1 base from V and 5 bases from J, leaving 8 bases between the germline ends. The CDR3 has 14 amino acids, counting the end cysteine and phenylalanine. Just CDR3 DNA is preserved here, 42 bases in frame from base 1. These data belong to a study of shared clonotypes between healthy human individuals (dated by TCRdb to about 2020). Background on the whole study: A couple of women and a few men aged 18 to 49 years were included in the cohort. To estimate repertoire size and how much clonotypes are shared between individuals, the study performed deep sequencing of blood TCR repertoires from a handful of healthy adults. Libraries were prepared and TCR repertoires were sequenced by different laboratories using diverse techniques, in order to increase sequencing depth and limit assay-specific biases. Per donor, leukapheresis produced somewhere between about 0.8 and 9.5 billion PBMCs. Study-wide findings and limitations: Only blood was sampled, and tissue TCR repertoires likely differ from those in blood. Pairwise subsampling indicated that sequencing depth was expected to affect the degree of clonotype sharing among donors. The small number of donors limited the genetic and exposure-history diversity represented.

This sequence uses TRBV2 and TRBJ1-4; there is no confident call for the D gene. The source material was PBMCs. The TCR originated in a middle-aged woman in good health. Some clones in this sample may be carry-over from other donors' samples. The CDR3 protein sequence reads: CASSEGILNEKLFF. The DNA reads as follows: TGTGCCAGCAGTGAAGGAATACTAAATGAAAAACTGTTTTTT.